The 22 T cell receptor beta chains in this list originate from one sample, sequenced in a study of T-cell reconstitution after alpha-beta-depleted transplantation in children. TCRbeta library preparation incorporated unique molecular identifiers. TCRdb ran MiXCR on the PCR reads and lists one entry per CDR3 protein. Of about 260,000 distinct CDR3 sequences in the sample, around 8% are singletons; the top ten hold almost 6.5%. The sequencing here drew on PBMCs, mostly from graft donor cells, taken 180 days after TCRalphabeta/CD19-depleted stem cell transplant. Receptor source: a male patient younger than 18 who had a stem cell transplant for acute lymphoblastic leukemia, so the T cells may come from the graft donor.

This clonotype was seen at least ten times. The V call is TRBV7-2, the J call TRBJ2-1; D is unresolved. The CDR3 has 13 amino acids. CDR1 SGHTA and CDR2 FQGNSA come from the germline V gene. V shed 1 base and J shed 5 bases, with 6 bases lying between them. As DNA, the CDR3 is TGTGCCAGCAGCTTAGACCGGAACAATGAGCAGTTCTTC. Amino acids: CASSLDRNNEQFF.

In its sample, this clonotype was seen many times. The V call is TRBV20-1, the J call TRBJ2-2; maybe TRBD2 (5 bases). The CDR3 is made up of 14 amino acids. Germline values: CDR1 DFQATT, CDR2 SNEGSKA (reference sequence). The V and J ends lost 3 bases and 4 bases respectively, with 12 bases between them. CDR3 sequence: CSARIGIGTGELFF. The CDR3 bases are TGCAGTGCTAGGATCGGGATCGGCACCGGGGAGCTGTTTTTT.

This clonotype was seen at least ten times. The genes are TRBV7-9 and TRBJ1-5; no reliable D call. Germline CDR1 reads SEHNR; CDR2 reads FQNEAQ (reference sequence). The V and J ends lost 4 bases and 1 base respectively, with 11 bases between them. CDR3 length equals 15 residues. The CDR3 DNA sequence: TGTGCCAGCAGCTCTTTTTCTGACAGCAATCAGCCCCAGCATTTT. It yields the protein CASSSFSDSNQPQHF.

This clonotype was seen repeatedly, ten times or more. V gene TRBV10-3 combines with J gene TRBJ1-6; D uncertain. V was clipped by 3 bases and J by 0 bases, with 12 bases between them. CDR3 size: 17 residues. Germline CDR1 reads ENHRY; CDR2 reads SYGVKD. The CDR3 region has the DNA TGTGCCATCAGTGAATTATACCGAAGCTCCTATAATTCACCCCTCCACTTT. Translated: CAISELYRSSYNSPLHF.

Note on this clonotype: One base away lies a much larger clone, so this may be a sequencing read error. The chain links TRBV7-3 to TRBJ2-3; 12 nucleotides match TRBD2. CDR1 is SGHTA and CDR2 is FQGTGA in the germline V gene. The CDR3 extends over 17 amino acids. V dropped 6 bases and J dropped 4; count of bases not matched to a gene: 11. In nucleotides, the CDR3 is TGTGCCAGCAGTCCAGGACTAGCGGGACTGCGGTCAGATACGCAGTATTTT. It codes for CASSPGLAGLRSDTQYF.

This clonotype was seen repeatedly, ten times or more. The chain combines TRBV4-2 with TRBJ2-7, with 7 bases identical to TRBD2. V gave up 0 bases and J gave up 4 bases; unmatched junction bases: 15. The CDR3 consists of 18 residues. The V gene's germline CDR1 is LGHNA and CDR2 YNFKEQ. The CDR3 here is CASSQESLASGTGYEQYF. In DNA, the CDR3 is TGTGCCAGCAGCCAAGAATCATTGGCTAGCGGTACGGGATACGAGCAGTACTTC.

This clonotype was counted many times. V gene TRBV28 combines with J gene TRBJ1-1; D gene uncertain. Trimming removed 6 bases at V and 0 bases at J, with 14 bases between. This CDR3 is 15 amino acids long. CDR1 MDHEN and CDR2 SYDVKM come from the germline V gene. CDR3 nucleotides: TGTGCCAGCAGCCCCCGACCCCCAGTGAACACTGAAGCTTTCTTT. It is translated as CASSPRPPVNTEAFF.

This clonotype was recorded many times. The CDR3 region is CARTRLAGYNEQFF. CDR3 bases: TGTGCCCGAACCCGGCTAGCGGGGTACAATGAGCAGTTCTTC. The chain combines TRBV2 with TRBJ2-1, with 9 bases identical to TRBD2. The CDR3 runs to 14 residues. V was clipped by 11 bases and J by 4 bases; unmatched bases: 9. From germline, CDR1 is SNHLY and CDR2 FYNNEI.

This clonotype was found many times. The chain links TRBV7-6 to TRBJ2-3, with D maybe TRBD2 (6 bases). Trimming removed 3 bases at V and 0 bases at J, with 10 bases between. CDR3 length: 15 amino acids. CDR1 and CDR2 from the germline V gene are SGHVS and FNYEAQ. CDR3 in amino acids: CASSFRGTSTDTQYF. The CDR3 nucleotides are TGTGCCAGCAGCTTTCGTGGGACTAGCACAGATACGCAGTATTTT.

The chain joins TRBV19 to TRBJ2-2, with D tentatively TRBD2 (6 bases). V was clipped by 10 bases and J by 3 bases, with 21 bases between them. Per the germline V gene, CDR1 is LNHDA and CDR2 is SQIVND (reference sequence). CDR3 length: 16 amino acids. The CDR3 reads CATSLGFAGYTGELFF. Here the CDR3 DNA reads TGTGCCACCTCCCTCGGGTTCGCGGGGTACACCGGGGAGCTGTTTTTT.

A few counts support this clonotype. The CDR3 region has the DNA TGTGCCAGGATAATGAACAGGGACTACGAGCAGTACTTC. Translation: CARIMNRDYEQYF. The V gene is TRBV28, the J gene TRBJ2-7, with D possibly matching TRBD1 (6 bases). Germline V gene lookup returns CDR1 MDHEN and CDR2 SYDVKM. The CDR3 has 13 residues. Trimming left V 9 bases short and J 3 bases short, with 15 bases between.

This clonotype was found many times. The chain carries TRBV27 and TRBJ1-6; D is unresolved. CDR1 is MNHEY and CDR2 is SMNVEV in the germline V gene (reference sequence). This CDR3 spans 14 amino acids. Trimming took off 7 bases at V and 3 bases at J, with 10 bases between the two ends. This CDR3 is CASKVGGYNSPLHF. The CDR3 nucleotides read TGTGCCAGCAAGGTTGGAGGCTATAATTCACCCCTCCACTTT.

The table lists this clonotype with many counts. The chain joins TRBV29-1 to TRBJ2-5; 7 positions agree with TRBD1. The CDR3 has 15 residues. Germline V gene lookup returns CDR1 SQVTM and CDR2 ANQGSEA. Germline trimming cut 4 bases from V and 1 base from J; bases unmatched to any gene: 9. The CDR3 region has the DNA TGCAGCGTTGCCCCTTCCCGACAGGGCCAAGAGACCCAGTACTTC. Amino acids: CSVAPSRQGQETQYF.

This clonotype has ten or more counts. The J gene is TRBJ2-2, the V gene TRBV20-1; 7 bases are a match to TRBD2. Trimming took 2 bases from V and 6 from J; bases not matched to a gene: 3. The length of the CDR3 is 13 residues. CDR1 and CDR2 from the germline V gene are DFQATT and SNEGSKA (reference sequence). CDR3 bases: TGCAGTGCTAGACAAGCGGGGTCCGGGGAGCTGTTTTTT. This sequence encodes CSARQAGSGELFF.

This clonotype was recorded at least ten times. This chain links TRBV4-2 with TRBJ2-2; TRBD2 matches 7 bases. CDR1 LGHNA and CDR2 YNFKEQ come from the germline V gene. V lost 4 bases, J lost 5 bases, and 7 bases stayed unmatched. This CDR3 is 15 amino acids long. This CDR3 reads CASSPGLVETGELFF. Here the CDR3 DNA reads TGTGCCAGCAGCCCTGGACTAGTTGAAACCGGGGAGCTGTTTTTT.

This clonotype occurred many times. V is TRBV7-3 and J is TRBJ1-1, with unresolved D. Germline V gives CDR1 SGHTA, CDR2 FQGTGA. The germline V and J ends were trimmed by 8 bases and 8 bases, with 9 bases remaining between them. The CDR3 contains 10 residues. DNA of the CDR3: TGTGCCAGCCGAAGAGTAGAAGCTTTCTTT. It translates to CASRRVEAFF.

There are a few counts of this clonotype. One base away lies a much larger clone, so this may be a sequencing read error. This chain uses TRBV28 with TRBJ2-7; unclear D gene. CDR3 length: 12 amino acids. V lost 10 bases and J lost 4, with 14 bases in between. Germline V gene lookup returns CDR1 MDHEN and CDR2 SYDVKM. The CDR3, as DNA: TGTGCCACCTCACCCTCCCCTTACGAGCAGTACTTC. Protein sequence: CATSPSPYEQYF.

This clonotype was seen ten or more times. The rearrangement joins TRBV5-1 to TRBJ2-2; D may be TRBD1 or TRBD2 (6 bases each). The V gene's germline CDR1 is SGHRS and CDR2 YFSETQ. This CDR3 has 15 amino acids. The V gene lost 4 bases and the J gene lost 6 bases, with 16 bases spanning the gap. CDR3: CASSTPTGGAGELFF. In nucleotides, the CDR3 is TGCGCCAGCAGCACTCCGACAGGAGGGGCCGGGGAGCTGTTTTTT.

In its sample, this clonotype was seen many times. The chain has TRBV14 and TRBJ2-4; 8 nucleotides line up with TRBD1. V lost 1 base and J lost 11; bases outside the gene matches: 4. There are 13 residues in the CDR3. From germline, CDR1 is SGHDN and CDR2 FVKESK. This CDR3 reads CASSQAGGQVQYF. The CDR3 nucleotides read TGTGCCAGCAGCCAAGCCGGGGGACAGGTTCAGTACTTC.

This clonotype was seen at least ten times. The gene calls are TRBV6-5 and TRBJ1-1, with 9 bases fitting TRBD1. CDR1 is MNHEY, CDR2 SVGAGI, per germline. The length of the CDR3 is 15 residues. The V gene end was trimmed by 2 bases and the J gene end by 1 base; junction bases not matched to a gene: 2. CDR3 in amino acids: CASSYGDRENTEAFF. CDR3 DNA sequence: TGTGCCAGCAGTTACGGGGACAGGGAGAACACTGAAGCTTTCTTT.

This clonotype was detected many times. The chain joins TRBV5-1 to TRBJ2-1; the D gene is possibly TRBD2 (6 bases). The ends were cut back, 10 bases at V and 5 bases at J, with 19 bases in the middle. The CDR3 extends over 14 amino acids. CDR1 SGHRS and CDR2 YFSETQ come from the germline V gene. CDR3 sequence: CARPPGSSDNEQFF. As DNA, the CDR3 is TGCGCCCGCCCCCCCGGGAGTAGTGACAATGAGCAGTTCTTC.

The chain has TRBV10-1 and TRBJ1-5; D ambiguous. Germline lookup yields CDR1 WNHNN and CDR2 SYGVQD (reference sequence). The CDR3 covers 11 residues. V was cut by 4 bases and J by 6 bases, with 4 bases left in between. The CDR3, as DNA: TGCGCCAGCAGTGGACTTCAGCCCCAGCATTTT. Amino acids: CASSGLQPQHF.